The 13 T cell receptor beta chains presented below share a single source sample, sequenced in a study of OX40 agonist ivuxolimab in advanced cancers. Profiled with immunoSEQ multiplex PCR; TCRdb holds only in-frame clones, not every one. The sample consists of roughly 80,000 clones, more than 90% of them appearing once. The sequenced sample was CD4+ or CD8+ T cells sorted from blood, obtained in a trial of the OX40 agonist ivuxolimab. The receptors shown here come from an adult with an advanced solid tumor such as melanoma, head and neck, liver or kidney cancer.

The chain links TRBV5-1 to TRBJ1-2; D remains unclear. CDR1 SGHRS and CDR2 YFSETQ come from the germline V gene. The germline V and J ends were trimmed by 3 bases and 11 bases, with 17 bases remaining between them. The CDR3 contains 13 residues. The CDR3 DNA reads as TGCGCCAGCAGCTATGGCGCCCGGCAGAAGTACACCTTC. As protein: CASSYGARQKYTF.

The chain recombines TRBV19 with TRBJ2-1, with D perhaps TRBD2 (7 bases). V was cut by 7 bases and J by 2 bases, with 18 bases left in between. Germline lookup yields CDR1 LNHDA and CDR2 SQIVND (reference sequence). This CDR3 has 16 amino acids. The CDR3 region has the DNA TGTGCCAGTAAGGGCATGGGGGGGGGCACCTACAATGAGCAGTTCTTC. Translated, it gives CASKGMGGGTYNEQFF. Combining the CDR3 with reference TRBV19 and TRBJ2-1 gives the whole variable domain DGGITQSPKYLFRKEGQNVTLSCEQNLNHDAMYWYRQDPGQGLRLIYYSQIVNDFQKGDIAEGYSVSREKKESFPLTVTSAQKNPTAFYLCASKGMGGGTYNEQFFGPGTRLTVL.

The V gene is TRBV2, the J gene TRBJ2-5, with unresolved D. Trimming took off 7 bases at V and 0 bases at J, with 9 bases between the two ends. This CDR3 contains 13 residues. Germline CDR1 SNHLY, CDR2 FYNNEI. CDR3: CASIRRDQETQYF. CDR3 bases: TGTGCCAGCATACGTAGGGACCAAGAGACCCAGTACTTC.

The chain has TRBV18 and TRBJ2-5, with unresolved D. The CDR3 sequence is 15 residues long. The V gene lost 3 bases and the J gene lost 5 bases, with 16 bases spanning the gap. Germline CDR1 is KGHSH and CDR2 is LQKENI. The CDR3 is CASSPVAGPRETQYF. DNA of the CDR3: TGTGCCAGCTCACCGGTAGCAGGCCCGCGGGAGACCCAGTACTTC.

The chain combines TRBV28 with TRBJ2-1, with unresolved D. V was cut by 7 bases and J by 7 bases, with 11 bases left in between. The germline gives CDR1 MDHEN, CDR2 SYDVKM. This CDR3 contains 12 residues. As DNA, the CDR3 is TGTGCCAGCACAGGCCCCGGGAATGAGCAGTTCTTC. Amino acid sequence: CASTGPGNEQFF.

This clone was observed a single time. CDR3 in amino acids: CASSPPSAPEQYF. DNA of the CDR3: TGTGCCAGCTCACCCCCATCAGCTCCCGAGCAGTACTTC. This sequence joins TRBV18 and TRBJ2-7; no clear D gene. The germline V gene encodes CDR1 KGHSH and CDR2 LQKENI. CDR3 length equals 13 residues. The V and J ends lost 3 bases and 6 bases respectively, with 12 bases between them.

The rearrangement joins TRBV6-5 to TRBJ2-7, with D tentatively TRBD1 (6 bases). The ends were cut back, 2 bases at V and 2 bases at J, with 10 bases in the middle. This CDR3 contains 14 residues. Germline CDR1 reads MNHEY; CDR2 reads SVGAGI. This CDR3 is CASSYIYRAYEQYF. In nucleotides, the CDR3 is TGTGCCAGCAGTTACATATACAGGGCCTACGAGCAGTACTTC.

V and J are TRBV9 and TRBJ2-1; weak D call: TRBD2 (6 bases). V lost 0 bases to trimming and J lost 2 bases, with 12 bases between them. Germline-derived CDR1 and CDR2 are SGDLS and YYNGEE. The CDR3 has 16 amino acids. CDR3 coding DNA: TGTGCCAGCAGCGTAGAATTAGGAGGGGCCTACAATGAGCAGTTCTTC. Its protein product is CASSVELGGAYNEQFF.

The CDR3 region has the DNA TGTGCCAGCAGTTCCGGGACAGGGATCTCTGGGGCCAACGTCCTGACTTTC. It yields the protein CASSSGTGISGANVLTF. V is TRBV7-2 and J is TRBJ2-6; 9 bases match TRBD1. The germline gives CDR1 SGHTA, CDR2 FQGNSA. J was trimmed by 0 bases and V by 6 bases; bases with no gene match: 6. The CDR3 covers 17 residues.

The J gene is TRBJ2-3, the V gene TRBV27; TRBD2 matches at 10 bases. The CDR3 covers 17 residues. Germline CDR1 is MNHEY and CDR2 is SMNVEV (reference sequence). V shed 4 bases and J 1 base; nucleotides not matched to a gene: 8. The CDR3 protein is CASSSPTSGKRTDTQYF. The CDR3 DNA reads as TGTGCCAGCAGTTCTCCAACTAGCGGGAAGCGCACAGATACGCAGTATTTT.

The chain has TRBV5-1 and TRBJ2-6; D ambiguous. Germline CDR1 is SGHRS and CDR2 is YFSETQ. Trimming pared 7 bases from V and 5 bases from J, leaving 22 bases between. CDR3 length: 17 amino acids. The CDR3 here is CASSLASAQSRANVLTF. The CDR3 DNA reads TGCGCCAGCTCACTGGCATCGGCACAAAGTCGGGCCAACGTCCTGACTTTC.

The chain carries TRBV2 and TRBJ1-5; 9 nucleotides match TRBD1. The V gene's germline CDR1 is SNHLY and CDR2 FYNNEI. The V gene end was trimmed by 7 bases and the J gene end by 6 bases; junction bases not matched to a gene: 4. This CDR3 has 13 amino acids. This CDR3 reads CASMGQGGQPQHF. The CDR3 coding sequence is TGTGCCAGCATGGGACAGGGTGGTCAGCCCCAGCATTTT.

The V gene is TRBV19, the J gene TRBJ2-1; D unclear. Trimming pared 10 bases from V and 8 bases from J, leaving 18 bases between. The CDR3 is made up of 13 amino acids. CDR1 LNHDA and CDR2 SQIVND come from the germline V gene (reference sequence). CDR3 nucleotides: TGTGCCACCAGAAAGCCGTCCTCGGATGAGCAGTTCTTC. Translating it yields CATRKPSSDEQFF.